The 9 T cell receptor beta chains below were found in one sample sequenced in a study of control samples from healthy donors and cancer patients. Sequencing was performed with immunoSEQ multiplex PCR; in TCRdb, only in-frame clones are kept and a portion is missing. Altogether fewer than 300,000 clones are present, approximately 80% being singletons, with the ten largest covering 13%. Material for sequencing was PBMCs. Receptor source: an older woman with lung cancer.

The genes are TRBV12-2 and TRBJ2-1; the tabulated D call, TRBD2, remains unverified against the DNA. TRBV12-2 is a documented pseudogene. This CDR3 region has 17 residues. CDR3 in DNA: TGTGCAAGTCGCTTAGCGCTTGGCTCGCGGGAGGGGTATGAGCAGTTCTTC. Protein: CASRLALGSREGYEQFF.

The rearrangement joins TRBV10-3 to TRBJ1-1; the match to TRBD1 covers 7 bases. This CDR3 spans 14 amino acids. The V gene end was trimmed by 3 bases and the J gene end by 4 bases; junction bases not matched to a gene: 5. Germline V gene lookup returns CDR1 ENHRY and CDR2 SYGVKD. CDR3 DNA sequence: TGTGCCATCAGTGATAACCGACAGGGCACTGAAGCTTTCTTT. Translating gives CAISDNRQGTEAFF.

V usage is TRBV5-1 and J usage is TRBJ2-6; 10 bases fit TRBD1. Germline trimming cut 4 bases from V and 1 base from J; bases unmatched to any gene: 5. This CDR3 is built from 17 residues. CDR1 SGHRS and CDR2 YFSETQ come from the germline V gene. The CDR3 protein is CASSRTGGLSGANVLTF. CDR3 sequence (DNA): TGCGCCAGCAGCCGGACAGGGGGATTATCTGGGGCCAACGTCCTGACTTTC.

The chain employs TRBV18 and TRBJ2-1, with a possible D match to TRBD2 (5 bases). Per the germline V gene, CDR1 is KGHSH and CDR2 is LQKENI. With 3 bases removed from V and 8 bases from J, the gap between germline ends came to 11 bases. The CDR3 sequence is 13 residues long. The CDR3 reads CASSPASSHEQFF. The CDR3 bases are TGTGCCAGCTCACCGGCTTCTAGCCATGAGCAGTTCTTC.

To note about this clone: The junction departs from the called germline gene at one end, perhaps through a read error. CDR3 nucleotides: TGTGCCGTCAGACAGGACAATCAGCCCCAGCATTTT. Its translation: CAVRQDNQPQHF. V usage is TRBV10-3 and J usage is TRBJ1-5, with D perhaps TRBD1 (6 bases). Germline-derived CDR1 and CDR2 are ENHRY and SYGVKD. The CDR3 totals 12 residues.

This clone occurred once. CDR3 sequence reads: CASSPPGSGNEQFF. The CDR3 region has the DNA TGTGCCAGCTCACCACCGGGGAGCGGCAATGAGCAGTTCTTC. The V call is TRBV18, the J call TRBJ2-1, with a weak D call TRBD2 (5 bases). The V and J ends lost 0 bases and 6 bases respectively, with 9 bases between them. Germline V gene data show CDR1 as KGHSH and CDR2 as LQKENI. The CDR3 runs 14 residues.

This clone was counted a few times. V is TRBV6-4 and J is TRBJ1-1; D is possibly TRBD1 (5 bases). V shed 6 bases and J shed 4 bases, with 15 bases lying between them. The CDR3 covers 14 residues. Germline V lookup: CDR1 MRHNA, CDR2 SNTAGT. This chain's CDR3 is CASRREQEATEAFF. The CDR3 bases are TGTGCCAGCAGGAGGGAACAGGAGGCCACTGAAGCTTTCTTT.

The chain uses TRBV27 and TRBJ2-3, with 13 bases fitting TRBD2. V lost 4 bases, J lost 4 bases, and 8 bases stayed unmatched. The CDR3 sequence is 17 residues long. Germline V gives CDR1 MNHEY, CDR2 SMNVEV (reference sequence). Here the CDR3 DNA reads TGTGCCAGCAGTTCCAGGACTAGCGGGAGTGCCCCAGATACGCAGTATTTT. The encoded protein is CASSSRTSGSAPDTQYF.

The chain uses TRBV28 and TRBJ2-7; D possibly corresponds to TRBD1 (6 bases). Germline V gives CDR1 MDHEN, CDR2 SYDVKM. V was trimmed by 2 bases and J by 2 bases, leaving 10 bases between them. The CDR3 totals 14 residues. In nucleotides, the CDR3 is TGTGCCAGCAGTTTAGGGGACATCGCCTACGAGCAGTACTTC. Its translation: CASSLGDIAYEQYF.